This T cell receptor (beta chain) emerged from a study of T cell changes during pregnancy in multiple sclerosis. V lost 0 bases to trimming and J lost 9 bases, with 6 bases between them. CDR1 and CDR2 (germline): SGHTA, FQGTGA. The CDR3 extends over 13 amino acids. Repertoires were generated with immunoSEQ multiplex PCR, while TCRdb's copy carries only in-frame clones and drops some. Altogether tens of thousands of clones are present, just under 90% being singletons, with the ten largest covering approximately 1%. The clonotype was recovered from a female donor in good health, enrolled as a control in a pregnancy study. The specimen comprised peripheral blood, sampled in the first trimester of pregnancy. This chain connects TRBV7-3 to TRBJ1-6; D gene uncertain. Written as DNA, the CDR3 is TGTGCCAGCAGCTTAACTCTTAGTTCACCCCTCCACTTT. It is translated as CASSLTLSSPLHF.